The 12 T cell receptor beta chains reported below all come from one sample, sequenced in a study of CD8 T cells in Susac syndrome. Random-hexamer reverse transcription was applied to roughly 0.5 to 1 ug RNA. TCRdb re-analysed the immunoSEQ multiplex PCR reads in MiXCR, keeping a single row per CDR3 protein. Of 250,000 to 300,000 distinct CDR3 sequences in the sample, over 75% were seen once. The material sequenced was CD8+ T cells from PBMCs. Every receptor here comes from a human donor with multiple sclerosis.

The chain uses TRBV7-8 and TRBJ2-2; 15 bases line up with TRBD2. The junction had 11 bases not matched to a gene; V was cut back by 5 bases and J by 4 bases. The germline V gene has CDR1 SGHVS and CDR2 FQNEAQ. The CDR3 runs to 19 residues. The CDR3: CASSQGTSGRPSSTGELFF. The CDR3 nucleotides read TGTGCCAGCAGCCAGGGGACTAGCGGGAGGCCTTCGAGCACCGGGGAGCTGTTTTTT.

The chain combines TRBV5-6 with TRBJ2-5; D not certain. Germline-derived CDR1 and CDR2 are SGHDT and YYEEEE. V dropped 2 bases and J dropped 6 bases, with 5 bases sitting between them. The CDR3 contains 11 residues. The CDR3 DNA sequence: TGTGCCAGCAGCTTATCCAAGACCCAGTACTTC. Protein: CASSLSKTQYF.

The V gene is TRBV13, the J gene TRBJ2-1, with D perhaps being TRBD1 or TRBD2 (5 bases each). This CDR3 region has 12 residues. Deletions cut 6 bases from V and 7 bases from J, with 10 bases between. In germline, CDR1 is PRHDT, CDR2 FYEKMQ (reference sequence). The CDR3 nucleotides are TGTGCCAGCAGGGGGGTTTCGAATGAGCAGTTCTTC. Translated: CASRGVSNEQFF.

The rearrangement uses TRBV6-1 and TRBJ2-1, with 10 bases lining up with TRBD2. The CDR3 totals 16 residues. Losses at the gene ends were 5 bases for V and 4 bases for J; bases not matched to a gene: 8. Germline CDR1 and CDR2: MNHNS and SASEGT. For the CDR3, the DNA is TGTGCCAGCAGTCGTCTAGCGGGAGCGGGATACAATGAGCAGTTCTTC. Residues: CASSRLAGAGYNEQFF.

The V and J genes are TRBV6-1 and TRBJ2-5; TRBD2 aligns across 9 bases. The CDR3 runs to 17 residues. The junction had 11 bases not matched to a gene; V was cut back by 5 bases and J by 1 base. The germline gives CDR1 MNHNS, CDR2 SASEGT. CDR3 nucleotide sequence: TGTGCCAGCAGTCCAGGGGGGAGCGGGAGGTTCCAAGAGACCCAGTACTTC. Translation: CASSPGGSGRFQETQYF.

This chain connects TRBV28 to TRBJ2-5, with D hard to call. The CDR3 covers 19 residues. The germline V and J ends were trimmed by 3 bases and 5 bases, with 28 bases remaining between them. The germline gives CDR1 MDHEN, CDR2 SYDVKM. The CDR3: CASSFSSPSDPGVQETQYF. The CDR3 DNA sequence: TGTGCCAGCAGTTTTAGTTCACCCTCCGACCCAGGCGTACAGGAGACCCAGTACTTC.

The genes are TRBV10-3 and TRBJ1-5; no definite D call. CDR1 and CDR2 from the germline V gene are ENHRY and SYGVKD. Trimming left V 0 bases short and J 4 bases short, with 25 bases between. The CDR3 is made up of 20 amino acids. DNA for the CDR3: TGTGCCATCAGTGAGTCCCGCGGGCAAGGGTTCGGGCTGTGGAATCAGCCCCAGCATTTT. Amino acid sequence: CAISESRGQGFGLWNQPQHF.

CDR3 nucleotides: TGTGCCAGCAGTTTAATCCGCCTAGCGGGCCTCAATGAGCAGTTCTTC. Amino acid sequence: CASSLIRLAGLNEQFF. The chain recombines TRBV28 with TRBJ2-1; 8 nucleotides match TRBD2. Looked up from germline, CDR1 is MDHEN and CDR2 is SYDVKM. This CDR3 comprises 16 residues. The J segment lost 6 bases and the V segment lost 2 bases, leaving 9 bases of the junction unmatched. The full variable domain, completed using reference TRBV28 and TRBJ2-1, is DVKVTQSSRYLVKRTGEKVFLECVQDMDHENMFWYRQDPGLGLRLIYFSYDVKMKEKGDIPEGYSVSREKKERFSLILESASTNQTSMYLCASSLIRLAGLNEQFFGPGTRLTVL.

This clonotype has just one count. The CDR3 region has the DNA TGTGCCAGCAGCTCTTACGAGGGTTTCCGCTACGAGCAGTACTTC. Translating gives CASSSYEGFRYEQYF. The rearrangement joins TRBV7-9 to TRBJ2-7; D perhaps matches TRBD2 (5 bases). Per the germline V gene, CDR1 is SEHNR and CDR2 is FQNEAQ (reference sequence). V was clipped by 4 bases and J by 3 bases, with 16 bases between them. The CDR3 is made up of 15 amino acids.

This clonotype was picked up a small number of times. The rearrangement links TRBV4-3 to TRBJ2-3; no firm D call. Trimming stripped 1 base from V and 3 bases from J, with 8 bases between. The germline CDR1 and CDR2 sequences are LGHNA and YSLEER. The CDR3 spans 14 residues. In nucleotides, the CDR3 is TGCGCCAGCAGCCAAGGCGACGGAACAGATACGCAGTATTTT. Encoded protein: CASSQGDGTDTQYF.

The J gene is TRBJ1-4, the V gene TRBV15; D is ambiguous. V lost 8 bases and J lost 7, with 5 bases in between. The germline CDR1 and CDR2 sequences are LNHNV and YYDKDF (reference sequence). The CDR3 contains 10 residues. CDR3 protein: CATGREKLFF. The CDR3 coding sequence is TGTGCCACCGGTCGTGAAAAACTGTTTTTT. The variable domain in full, with the rest retrieved from reference TRBV15 and TRBJ1-4, is DAMVIQNPRYQVTQFGKPVTLSCSQTLNHNVMYWYQQKSSQAPKLLFHYYDKDFNNEADTPDNFQSRRPNTSFCFLDIRSPGLGDTAMYLCATGREKLFFGSGTQLSVL.

V gene TRBV4-3 combines with J gene TRBJ2-4, with TRBD2 matching over 13 bases. Trimming at V came to 0 bases and at J to 9 bases, leaving 5 bases not matched to a gene. CDR3 length: 16 amino acids. Looked up from germline, CDR1 is LGHNA and CDR2 is YSLEER. The CDR3 protein is CASSQDRTSGSGIQYF. CDR3 bases: TGCGCCAGCAGCCAAGACCGGACTAGCGGGAGTGGCATTCAGTACTTC.